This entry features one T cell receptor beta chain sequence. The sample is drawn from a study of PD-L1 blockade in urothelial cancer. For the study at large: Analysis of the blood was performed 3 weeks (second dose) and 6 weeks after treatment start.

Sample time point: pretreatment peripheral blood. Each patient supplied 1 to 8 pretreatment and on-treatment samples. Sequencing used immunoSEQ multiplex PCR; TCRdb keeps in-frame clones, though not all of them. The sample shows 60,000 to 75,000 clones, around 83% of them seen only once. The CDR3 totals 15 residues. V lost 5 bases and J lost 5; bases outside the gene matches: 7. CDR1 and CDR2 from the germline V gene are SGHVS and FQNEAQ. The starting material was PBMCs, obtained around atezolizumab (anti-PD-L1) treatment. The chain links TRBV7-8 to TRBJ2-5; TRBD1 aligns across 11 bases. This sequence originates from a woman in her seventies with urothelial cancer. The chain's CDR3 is CASSPRTGGVETQYF. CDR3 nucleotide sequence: TGTGCCAGCAGCCCGCGGACAGGGGGCGTCGAGACCCAGTACTTC.